The 3 T cell receptor beta chains listed next were all sequenced from one sample in a study of neurological immune-mediated disorders. TCRdb re-derived calls from the 5' RACE reads in MiXCR, one entry per CDR3 protein. The table lists just under 60,000 distinct CDR3 sequences, roughly 3.3% of them singletons. Sequencing used PBMCs. The source of these receptors is a woman aged 25 to 45 with multiple sclerosis.

The chain has TRBV10-1 and TRBJ2-1, with TRBD1 identical over 8 bases. The V and J ends lost 2 bases and 6 bases, in that order; junction bases with no gene match: 3. The CDR3 is 14 residues long. CDR1 is WNHNN, CDR2 SYGVQD, per germline (reference sequence). CDR3: CASSEPTGGNEQFF. The CDR3 DNA reads TGCGCCAGCAGTGAGCCAACAGGGGGCAATGAGCAGTTCTTC.

This clonotype was observed at least ten times. V and J are TRBV20-1 and TRBJ2-7, with 8 bases fitting TRBD1. The CDR3 is 14 residues long. Germline-derived CDR1 and CDR2 are DFQATT and SNEGSKA (reference sequence). V lost 0 bases to trimming and J lost 1 base; unmatched junction nucleotides: 2. Here the CDR3 reads CSARERTGSYEQYF. CDR3 DNA: TGCAGTGCTAGAGAACGGACAGGGTCCTACGAGCAGTACTTC.

This clonotype was counted many times. V and J are TRBV6-6 and TRBJ1-4, with TRBD1 matching 7 bases. The CDR3 is 13 residues long. V trimming: 4 bases; J trimming: 5 bases; junction bases outside the gene matches: 1. Germline CDR1 reads MNHNY; CDR2 reads SVGAGI (reference sequence). CDR3 sequence: CASSWGQNEKLFF. The CDR3 DNA reads TGTGCCAGCAGTTGGGGACAGAATGAAAAACTGTTTTTT.